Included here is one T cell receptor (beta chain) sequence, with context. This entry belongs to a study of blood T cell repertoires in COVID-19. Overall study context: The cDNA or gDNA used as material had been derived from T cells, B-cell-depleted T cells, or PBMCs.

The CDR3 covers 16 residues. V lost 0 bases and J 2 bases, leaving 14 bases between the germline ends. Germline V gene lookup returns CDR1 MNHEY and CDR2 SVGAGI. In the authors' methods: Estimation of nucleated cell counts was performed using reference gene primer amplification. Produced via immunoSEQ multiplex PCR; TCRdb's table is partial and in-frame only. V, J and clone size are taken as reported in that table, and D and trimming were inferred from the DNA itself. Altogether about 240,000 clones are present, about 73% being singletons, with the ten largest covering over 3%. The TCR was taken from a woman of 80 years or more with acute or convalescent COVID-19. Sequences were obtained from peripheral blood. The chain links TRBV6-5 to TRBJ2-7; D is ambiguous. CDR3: CASSYSTITTTYEQYF. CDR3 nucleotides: TGTGCCAGCAGTTACTCGACGATAACTACTACCTACGAGCAGTACTTC.